This TCR beta chain was retrieved from a study of blood T cell repertoires in COVID-19. Turning to the study itself: The United States, Italy and Spain were the sources of the acute and convalescent COVID-19 samples.

Data came from immunoSEQ multiplex PCR; TCRdb stores just in-frame clones and leaves some out. The sample gives under 200,000 clones, over 80% of which show up once; 4.5% to 5.5% is in the top ten. Trimming took 4 bases from V and 0 from J; bases not matched to a gene: 7. The CDR3 loop spans 16 amino acids. Germline CDR1 reads LGHNT; CDR2 reads FRNRAP. The clonotype was recovered from a woman aged 25 to 39 with acute or convalescent COVID-19. Material for sequencing was peripheral blood. The chain joins TRBV12-5 to TRBJ2-3; TRBD1 agrees at 7 bases. CDR3 DNA sequence: TGTGCTAGTGGTTACGGGACAGACCCTAGCACAGATACGCAGTATTTT. Translating gives CASGYGTDPSTDTQYF.